The sequence of this T cell receptor (beta chain) was determined in a study of T cell responses to AZD1222 COVID-19 vaccine. This CDR3 contains 15 residues. Per germline, CDR1 SGHRS and CDR2 YFSETQ. Germline trimming cut 3 bases from V and 3 bases from J; bases unmatched to any gene: 2. Method: immunoSEQ multiplex PCR; TCRdb's copy keeps in-frame clones and lacks some. The sample contains some 110,000 clones, roughly 91% of which appear only once. Sequencing was performed on peripheral blood, taken 28 days after the second AZD1222 dose. The sequence was obtained from an adult who received the AZD1222 COVID-19 vaccine. This sequence joins TRBV5-1 and TRBJ2-1; 11 bases agree with TRBD2. In DNA form, the CDR3 reads TGCGCCAGCAGCTCTAGCGGGGGGAACTACAATGAGCAGTTCTTC. The encoded protein is CASSSSGGNYNEQFF.